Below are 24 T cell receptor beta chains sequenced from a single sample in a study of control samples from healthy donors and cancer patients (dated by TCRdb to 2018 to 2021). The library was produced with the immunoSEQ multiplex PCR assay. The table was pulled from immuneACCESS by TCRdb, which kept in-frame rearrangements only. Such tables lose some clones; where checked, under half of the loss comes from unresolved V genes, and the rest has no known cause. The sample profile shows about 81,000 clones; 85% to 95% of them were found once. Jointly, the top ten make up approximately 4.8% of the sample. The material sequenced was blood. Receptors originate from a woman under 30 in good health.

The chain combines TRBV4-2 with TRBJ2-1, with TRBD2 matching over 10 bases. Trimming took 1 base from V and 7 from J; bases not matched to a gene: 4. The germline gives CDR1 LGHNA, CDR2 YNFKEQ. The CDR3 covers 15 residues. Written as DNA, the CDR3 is TGTGCCAGCAGCCAAGTCCCTAGCGGGAGAAATGAGCAGTTCTTC. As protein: CASSQVPSGRNEQFF.

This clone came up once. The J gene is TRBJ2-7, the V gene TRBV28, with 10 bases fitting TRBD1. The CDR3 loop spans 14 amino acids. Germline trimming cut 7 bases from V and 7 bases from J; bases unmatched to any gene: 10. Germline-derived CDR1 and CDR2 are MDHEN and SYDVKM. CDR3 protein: CASTLTGGYEEQYF. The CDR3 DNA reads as TGTGCCAGCACTTTGACAGGGGGCTATGAAGAGCAGTACTTC.

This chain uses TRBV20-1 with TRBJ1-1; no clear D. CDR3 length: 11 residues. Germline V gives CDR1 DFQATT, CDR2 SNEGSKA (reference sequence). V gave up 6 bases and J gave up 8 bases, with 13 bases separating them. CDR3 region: CSAGKQDEAFF. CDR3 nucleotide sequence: TGCAGTGCGGGGAAGCAGGACGAAGCTTTCTTT.

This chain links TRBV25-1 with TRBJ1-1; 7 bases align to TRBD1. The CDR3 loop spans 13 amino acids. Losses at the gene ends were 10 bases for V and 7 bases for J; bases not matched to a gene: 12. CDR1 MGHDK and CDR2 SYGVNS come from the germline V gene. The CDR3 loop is CATLKTGSGEAFF. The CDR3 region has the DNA TGTGCCACCTTAAAGACAGGGTCTGGTGAAGCTTTCTTT. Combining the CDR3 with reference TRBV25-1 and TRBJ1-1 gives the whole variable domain EADIYQTPRYLVIGTGKKITLECSQTMGHDKMYWYQQDPGMELHLIHYSYGVNSTEKGDLSSESTVSRIRTEHFPLTLESARPSHTSQYLCATLKTGSGEAFFGQGTRLTVV.

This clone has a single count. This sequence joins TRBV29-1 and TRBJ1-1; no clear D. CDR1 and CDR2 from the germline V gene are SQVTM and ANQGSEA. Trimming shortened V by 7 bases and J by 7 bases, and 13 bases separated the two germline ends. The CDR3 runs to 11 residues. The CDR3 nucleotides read TGCAGCGCTCACGGACGGAGTGAAGCTTTCTTT. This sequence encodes CSAHGRSEAFF.

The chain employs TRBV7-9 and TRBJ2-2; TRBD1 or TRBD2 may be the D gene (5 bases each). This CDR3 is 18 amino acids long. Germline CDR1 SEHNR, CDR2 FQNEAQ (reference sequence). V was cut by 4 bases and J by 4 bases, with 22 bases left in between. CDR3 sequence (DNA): TGTGCCAGCAGCTCGACCGACCAAGGAAACGGGGCCACCGGGGAGCTGTTTTTT. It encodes CASSSTDQGNGATGELFF.

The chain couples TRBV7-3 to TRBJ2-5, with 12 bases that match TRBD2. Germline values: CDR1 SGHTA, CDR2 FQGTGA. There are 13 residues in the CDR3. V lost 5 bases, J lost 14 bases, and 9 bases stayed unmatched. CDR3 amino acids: CASSPGLAGRVYF. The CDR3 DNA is TGTGCCAGCAGCCCAGGACTAGCGGGACGCGTATACTTC.

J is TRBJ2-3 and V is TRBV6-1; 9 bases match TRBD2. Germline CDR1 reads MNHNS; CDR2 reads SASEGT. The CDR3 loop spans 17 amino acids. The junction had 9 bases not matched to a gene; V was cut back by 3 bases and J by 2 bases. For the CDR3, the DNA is TGTGCCAGCAGTGACCTAGCAGCGGGGGGCAACACAGATACGCAGTATTTT. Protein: CASSDLAAGGNTDTQYF.

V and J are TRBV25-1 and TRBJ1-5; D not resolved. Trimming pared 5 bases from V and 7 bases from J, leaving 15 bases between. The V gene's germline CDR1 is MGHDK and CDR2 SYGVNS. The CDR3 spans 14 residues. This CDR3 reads CASSSVGVFQPQHF. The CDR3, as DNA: TGTGCCAGCAGTTCGGTGGGAGTTTTCCAGCCCCAGCATTTT.

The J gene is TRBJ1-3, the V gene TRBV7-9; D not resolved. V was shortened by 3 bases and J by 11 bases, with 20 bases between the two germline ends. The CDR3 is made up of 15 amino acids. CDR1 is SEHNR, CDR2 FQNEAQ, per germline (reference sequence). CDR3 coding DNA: TGTGCCAGCAGCTTTTATCCCAAAACCCCGAGGGCCATATATTTT. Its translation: CASSFYPKTPRAIYF. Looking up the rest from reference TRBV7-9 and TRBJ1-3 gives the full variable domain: DTGVSQNPRHKITKRGQNVTFRCDPISEHNRLYWYRQTLGQGPEFLTYFQNEAQLEKSRLLSDRFSAERPKGSFSTLEIQRTEQGDSAMYLCASSFYPKTPRAIYFGEGSWLTVV.

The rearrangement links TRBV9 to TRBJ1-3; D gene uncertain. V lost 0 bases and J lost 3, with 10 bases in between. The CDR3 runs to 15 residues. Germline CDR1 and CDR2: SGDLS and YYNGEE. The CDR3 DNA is TGTGCCAGCAGCGTAGCAGAGACACTTGGAAACACCATATATTTT. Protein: CASSVAETLGNTIYF.

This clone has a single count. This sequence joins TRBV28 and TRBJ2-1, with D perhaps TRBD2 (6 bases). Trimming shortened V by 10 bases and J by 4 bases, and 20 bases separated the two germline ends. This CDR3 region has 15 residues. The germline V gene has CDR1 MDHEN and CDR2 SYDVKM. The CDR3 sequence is CATLGRDPSYNEQFF. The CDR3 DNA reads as TGTGCCACCTTAGGGCGGGATCCTAGTTACAATGAGCAGTTCTTC.

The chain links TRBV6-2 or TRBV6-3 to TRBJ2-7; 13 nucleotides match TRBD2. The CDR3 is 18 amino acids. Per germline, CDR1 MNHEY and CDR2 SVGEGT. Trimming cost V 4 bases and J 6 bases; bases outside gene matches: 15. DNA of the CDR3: TGTGCCAGCAGTTTCTTGGAGGGACTAGCGGGGCTGGGTCGCGAGCAGTACTTC. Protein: CASSFLEGLAGLGREQYF.

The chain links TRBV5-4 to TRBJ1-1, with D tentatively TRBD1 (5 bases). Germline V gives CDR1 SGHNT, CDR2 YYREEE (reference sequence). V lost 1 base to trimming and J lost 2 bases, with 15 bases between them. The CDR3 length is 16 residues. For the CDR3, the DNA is TGTGCCAGCAGCTTGAATCCAGGGCAGGGCAACACTGAAGCTTTCTTT. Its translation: CASSLNPGQGNTEAFF. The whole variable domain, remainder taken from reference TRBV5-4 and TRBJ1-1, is ETGVTQSPTHLIKTRGQQVTLRCSSQSGHNTVSWYQQALGQGPQFIFQYYREEENGRGNFPPRFSGLQFPNYSSELNVNALELDDSALYLCASSLNPGQGNTEAFFGQGTRLTVV.

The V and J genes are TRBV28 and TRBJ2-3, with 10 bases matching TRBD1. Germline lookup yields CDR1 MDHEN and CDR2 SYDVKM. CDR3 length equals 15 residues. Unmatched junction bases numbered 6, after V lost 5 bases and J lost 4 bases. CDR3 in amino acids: CASSLTGGLSDTQYF. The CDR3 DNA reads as TGTGCCAGCAGTCTGACAGGGGGCTTGTCAGATACGCAGTATTTT. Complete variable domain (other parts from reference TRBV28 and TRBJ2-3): DVKVTQSSRYLVKRTGEKVFLECVQDMDHENMFWYRQDPGLGLRLIYFSYDVKMKEKGDIPEGYSVSREKKERFSLILESASTNQTSMYLCASSLTGGLSDTQYFGPGTRLTVL.

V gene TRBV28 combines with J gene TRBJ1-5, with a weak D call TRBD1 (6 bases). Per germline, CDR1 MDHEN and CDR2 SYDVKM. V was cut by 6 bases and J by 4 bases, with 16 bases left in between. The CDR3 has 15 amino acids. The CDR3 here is CASRDRRGMNQPQHF. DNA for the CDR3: TGTGCCAGCAGAGATCGGAGGGGGATGAATCAGCCCCAGCATTTT.

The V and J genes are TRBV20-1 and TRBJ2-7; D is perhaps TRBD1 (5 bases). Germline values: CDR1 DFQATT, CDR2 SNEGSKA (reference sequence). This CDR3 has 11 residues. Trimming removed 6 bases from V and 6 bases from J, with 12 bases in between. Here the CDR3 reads CSAPSRGEQYF. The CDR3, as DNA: TGCAGTGCCCCATCAAGGGGCGAGCAGTACTTC.

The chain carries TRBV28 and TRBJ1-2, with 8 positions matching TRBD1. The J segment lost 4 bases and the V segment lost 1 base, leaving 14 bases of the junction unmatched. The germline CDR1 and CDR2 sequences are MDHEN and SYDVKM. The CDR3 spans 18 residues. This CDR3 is CASSLFINSGQEGYGYTF. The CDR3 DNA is TGTGCCAGCAGTTTATTTATTAATTCGGGACAGGAGGGCTATGGCTACACCTTC.

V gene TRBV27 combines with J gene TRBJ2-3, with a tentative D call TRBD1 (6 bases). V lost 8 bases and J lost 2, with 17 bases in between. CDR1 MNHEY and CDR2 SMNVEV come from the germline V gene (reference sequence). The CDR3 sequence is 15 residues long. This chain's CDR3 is CASHKGESYTDTQYF. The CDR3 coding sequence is TGTGCCAGCCACAAGGGGGAATCCTACACAGATACGCAGTATTTT.

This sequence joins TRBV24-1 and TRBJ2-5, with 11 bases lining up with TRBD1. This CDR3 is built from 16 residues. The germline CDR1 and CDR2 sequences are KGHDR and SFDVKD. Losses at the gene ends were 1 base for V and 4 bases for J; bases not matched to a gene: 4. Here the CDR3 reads CATSDFQGQGGETQYF. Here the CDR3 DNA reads TGTGCCACCAGTGATTTTCAGGGACAGGGGGGAGAGACCCAGTACTTC.

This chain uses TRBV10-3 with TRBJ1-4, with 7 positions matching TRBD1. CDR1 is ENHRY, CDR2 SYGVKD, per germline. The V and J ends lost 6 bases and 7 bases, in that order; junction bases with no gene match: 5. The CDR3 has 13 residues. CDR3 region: CAIRGDSLEKLFF. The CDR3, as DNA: TGTGCCATCAGGGGGGACAGTCTTGAAAAACTGTTTTTT.

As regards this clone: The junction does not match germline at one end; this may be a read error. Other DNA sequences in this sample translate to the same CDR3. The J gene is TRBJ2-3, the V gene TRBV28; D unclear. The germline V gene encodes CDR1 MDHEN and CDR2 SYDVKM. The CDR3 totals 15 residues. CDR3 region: CASSLTLYSTDTQYF. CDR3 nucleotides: TGCGCCAGCAGCTTAACGTTATATAGCACAGATACGCAGTATTTT.

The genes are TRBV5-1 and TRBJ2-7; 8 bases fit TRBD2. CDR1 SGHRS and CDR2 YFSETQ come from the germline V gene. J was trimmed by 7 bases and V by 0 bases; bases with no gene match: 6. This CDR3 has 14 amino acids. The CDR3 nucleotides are TGCGCCAGCAGCTTGGACGGGGGCGGGAGGGAGCAGTACTTC. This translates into CASSLDGGGREQYF.

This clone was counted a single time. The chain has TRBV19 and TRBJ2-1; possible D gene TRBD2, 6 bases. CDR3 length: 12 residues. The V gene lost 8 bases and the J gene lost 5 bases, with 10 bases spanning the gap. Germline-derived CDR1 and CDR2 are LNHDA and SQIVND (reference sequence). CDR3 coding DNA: TGTGCCAGTGGGGGACTGAACAATGAGCAGTTCTTC. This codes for CASGGLNNEQFF.